This T cell receptor beta chain originates from a study of T cell clonotyping in hematopoietic cell transplantation. Overall study findings and caveats: Recipient TCR diversity dropped after transplant; expanded clonotypes rose from day 30 to 180.

Here immunoSEQ multiplex PCR was the method, and the copy in TCRdb shows in-frame clones only, minus some. The data contain some 8,600 clones, around 80% of them singletons. The CDR3 runs to 14 residues. The V end was cut by 2 bases, the J end by 0 bases, with 7 bases between. Looked up from germline, CDR1 is MGHRA and CDR2 is YSYEKL. To note about this clone: Its antigen is still unknown.

The clonotype was recovered from a male patient over 55 who had an allogeneic stem cell transplant from an unrelated donor, so the T cells may come from the graft donor. Some clones in this sample may be carry-over from other donors' samples. J is TRBJ2-5 and V is TRBV4-1; no clear D. Sequenced here: PBMCs, sampled at the time of graft-versus-host disease after allogeneic stem cell transplant. Written as DNA, the CDR3 is TGCGCCAGCAGCCAACTCGGGTACCAAGAGACCCAGTACTTC. Protein sequence: CASSQLGYQETQYF.